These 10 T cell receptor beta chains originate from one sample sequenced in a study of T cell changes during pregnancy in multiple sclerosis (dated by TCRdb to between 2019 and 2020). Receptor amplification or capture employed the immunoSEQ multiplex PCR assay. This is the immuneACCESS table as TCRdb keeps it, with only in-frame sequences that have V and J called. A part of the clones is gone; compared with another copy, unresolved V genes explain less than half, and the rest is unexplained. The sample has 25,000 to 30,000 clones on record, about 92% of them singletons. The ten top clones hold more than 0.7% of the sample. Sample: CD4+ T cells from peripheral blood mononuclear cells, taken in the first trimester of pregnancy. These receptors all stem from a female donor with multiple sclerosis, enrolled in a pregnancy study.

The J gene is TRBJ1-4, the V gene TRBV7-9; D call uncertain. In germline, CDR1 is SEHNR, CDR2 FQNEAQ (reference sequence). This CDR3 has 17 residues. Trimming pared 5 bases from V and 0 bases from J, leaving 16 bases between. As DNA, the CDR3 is TGTGCCAGCAGCCCAAAACGGAGGCTAACAACTAATGAAAAACTGTTTTTT. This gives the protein CASSPKRRLTTNEKLFF.

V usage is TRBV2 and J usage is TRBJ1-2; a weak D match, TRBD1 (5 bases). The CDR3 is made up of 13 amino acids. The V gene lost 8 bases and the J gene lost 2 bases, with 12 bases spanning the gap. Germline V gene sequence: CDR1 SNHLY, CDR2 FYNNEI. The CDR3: CASGKGQNYGYTF. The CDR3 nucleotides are TGTGCCAGCGGAAAGGGGCAAAACTATGGCTACACCTTC.

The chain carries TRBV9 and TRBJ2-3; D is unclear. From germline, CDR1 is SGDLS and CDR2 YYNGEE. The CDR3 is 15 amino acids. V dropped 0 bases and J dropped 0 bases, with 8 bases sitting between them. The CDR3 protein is CASSVDPVSTDTQYF. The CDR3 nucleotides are TGTGCCAGCAGCGTAGATCCGGTGAGCACAGATACGCAGTATTTT.

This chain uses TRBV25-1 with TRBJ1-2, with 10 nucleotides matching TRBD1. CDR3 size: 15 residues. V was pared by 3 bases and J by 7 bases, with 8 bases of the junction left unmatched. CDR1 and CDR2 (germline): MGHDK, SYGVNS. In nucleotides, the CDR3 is TGTGCCAGCAGTGACCCGGGACAGGGGATTAGTGGCTACACCTTC. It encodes CASSDPGQGISGYTF.

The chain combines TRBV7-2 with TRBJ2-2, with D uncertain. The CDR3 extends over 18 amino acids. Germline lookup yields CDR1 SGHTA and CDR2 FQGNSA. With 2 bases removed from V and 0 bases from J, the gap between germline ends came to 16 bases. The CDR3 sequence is CASSLKVAYNANTGELFF. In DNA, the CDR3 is TGTGCCAGCAGCTTAAAGGTAGCCTACAACGCGAACACCGGGGAGCTGTTTTTT.

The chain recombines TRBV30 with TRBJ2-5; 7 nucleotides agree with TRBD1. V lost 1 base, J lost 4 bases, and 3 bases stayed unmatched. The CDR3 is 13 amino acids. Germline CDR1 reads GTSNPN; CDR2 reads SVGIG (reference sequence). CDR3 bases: TGTGCCTGGAGTGGTCCAGGGGGAGAGACCCAGTACTTC. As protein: CAWSGPGGETQYF.

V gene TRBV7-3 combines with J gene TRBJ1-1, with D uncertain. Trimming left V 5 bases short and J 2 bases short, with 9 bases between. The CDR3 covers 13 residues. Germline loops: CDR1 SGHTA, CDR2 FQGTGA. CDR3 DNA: TGTGCCAGCAGCGAACAAAAAAACACTGAAGCTTTCTTT. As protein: CASSEQKNTEAFF.

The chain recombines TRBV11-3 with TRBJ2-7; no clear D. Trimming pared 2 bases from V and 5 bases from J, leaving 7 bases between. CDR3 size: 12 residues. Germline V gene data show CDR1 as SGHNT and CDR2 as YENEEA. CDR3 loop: CASSLPVDEQYF. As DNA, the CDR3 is TGTGCCAGCAGCTTACCCGTAGACGAGCAGTACTTC.

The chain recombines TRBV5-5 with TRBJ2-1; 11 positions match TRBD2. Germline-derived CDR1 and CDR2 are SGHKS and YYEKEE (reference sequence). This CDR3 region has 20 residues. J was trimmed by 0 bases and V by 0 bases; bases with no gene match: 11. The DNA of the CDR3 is TGTGCCAGCAGCTTGGTCTGGCTAGCGGGGGGACTGAGCTCCTACAATGAGCAGTTCTTC. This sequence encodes CASSLVWLAGGLSSYNEQFF.

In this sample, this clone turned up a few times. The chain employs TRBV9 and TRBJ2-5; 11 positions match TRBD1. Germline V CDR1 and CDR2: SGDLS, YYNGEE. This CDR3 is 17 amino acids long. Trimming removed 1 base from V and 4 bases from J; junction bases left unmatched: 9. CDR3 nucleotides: TGTGCCAGCAGCGTAACCGGGACAGGGGGGGGACGAGAGACCCAGTACTTC. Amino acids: CASSVTGTGGGRETQYF.